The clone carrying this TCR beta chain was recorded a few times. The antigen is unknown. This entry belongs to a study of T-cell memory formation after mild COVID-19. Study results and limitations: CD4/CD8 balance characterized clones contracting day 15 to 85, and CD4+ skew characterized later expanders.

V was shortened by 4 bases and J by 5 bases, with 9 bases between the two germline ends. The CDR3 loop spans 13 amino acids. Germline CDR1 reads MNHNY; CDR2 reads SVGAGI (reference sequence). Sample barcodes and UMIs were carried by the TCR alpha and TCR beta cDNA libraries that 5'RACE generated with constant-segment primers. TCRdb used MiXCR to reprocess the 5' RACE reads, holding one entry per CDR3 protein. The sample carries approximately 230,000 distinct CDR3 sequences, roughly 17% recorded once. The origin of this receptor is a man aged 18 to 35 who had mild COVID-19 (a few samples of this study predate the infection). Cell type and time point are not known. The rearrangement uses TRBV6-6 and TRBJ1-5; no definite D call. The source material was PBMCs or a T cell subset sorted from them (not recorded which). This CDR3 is CASSWAYDQPQHF. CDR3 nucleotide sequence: TGTGCCAGCAGTTGGGCCTACGATCAGCCCCAGCATTTT.